This T cell receptor (beta chain) was observed in a study of PD-1 blockade in classical Hodgkin lymphoma. Measured with immunoSEQ multiplex PCR; TCRdb has only the in-frame clones, and not every one. Found here are tens of thousands of clones, 71% of them singletons; the top ten hold about a sixth. Each patient's relapse followed autologous stem cell transplantation, and brentuximab vedotin exposure varied. The CDR3 length is 12 residues. The V and J ends lost 5 bases and 3 bases respectively, with 7 bases between them. Germline V gene lookup returns CDR1 SGHTS and CDR2 YDEGEE. The J gene is TRBJ2-3, the V gene TRBV5-8; D is undetermined. This clonotype was obtained from a human donor with classical Hodgkin lymphoma. The material was peripheral blood mononuclear cells (PBMCs), obtained at baseline. CDR3: CASRLLTDTQYF. CDR3 DNA sequence: TGTGCCAGCAGACTCTTAACAGATACGCAGTATTTT.